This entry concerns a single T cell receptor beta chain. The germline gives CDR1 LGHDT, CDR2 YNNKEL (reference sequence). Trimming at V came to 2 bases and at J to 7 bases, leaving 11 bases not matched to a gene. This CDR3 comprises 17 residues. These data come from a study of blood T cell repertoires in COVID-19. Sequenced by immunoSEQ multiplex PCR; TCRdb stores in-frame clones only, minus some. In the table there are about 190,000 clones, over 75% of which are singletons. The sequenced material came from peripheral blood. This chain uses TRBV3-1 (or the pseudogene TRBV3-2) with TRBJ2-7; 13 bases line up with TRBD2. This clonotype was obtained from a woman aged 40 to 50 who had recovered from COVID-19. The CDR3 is CASSQTYGLAGVREQYF. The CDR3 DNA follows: TGTGCCAGCAGCCAAACCTATGGACTAGCGGGAGTCCGTGAGCAGTACTTC.